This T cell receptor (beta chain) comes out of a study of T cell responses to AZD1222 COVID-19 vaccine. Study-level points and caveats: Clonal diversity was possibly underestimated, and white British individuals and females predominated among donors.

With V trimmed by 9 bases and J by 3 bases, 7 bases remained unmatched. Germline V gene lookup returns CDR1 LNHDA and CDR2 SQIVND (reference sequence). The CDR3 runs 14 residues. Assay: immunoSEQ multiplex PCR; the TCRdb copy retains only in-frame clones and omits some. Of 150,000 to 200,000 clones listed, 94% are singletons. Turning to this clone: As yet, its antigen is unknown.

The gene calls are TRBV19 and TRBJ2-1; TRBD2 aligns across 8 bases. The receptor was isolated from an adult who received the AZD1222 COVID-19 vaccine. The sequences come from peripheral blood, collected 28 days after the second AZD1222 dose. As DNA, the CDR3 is TGTGCCAGCATTCGTAGCGGGAACTACAATGAGCAGTTCTTC. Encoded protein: CASIRSGNYNEQFF.